Shown below are 16 T cell receptor beta chains from a single sample sequenced in a study of blood T cell repertoires in COVID-19. Clones were read by immunoSEQ multiplex PCR, and TCRdb kept only the in-frame ones, dropping some. The sample consists of approximately 70,000 clones, more than 65% of them appearing once. What was sequenced was peripheral blood. These receptors all come from a woman in her sixties or seventies with acute or convalescent COVID-19.

The genes are TRBV3-1 (or the pseudogene TRBV3-2) and TRBJ2-2, with TRBD1 as a possible D gene (6 bases). Germline-derived CDR1 and CDR2 are LGHDT and YNNKEL (reference sequence). Trimming pared 4 bases from V and 5 bases from J, leaving 11 bases between. CDR3 length: 14 residues. CDR3 nucleotides: TGTGCCAGCAGCCGGGGGCAGGGAACCGGGGAGCTGTTTTTT. It yields the protein CASSRGQGTGELFF.

For the CDR3, the DNA is TGTGCCAGCAACGGGGGGGCTGAAGATACGCAGTATTTT. As protein: CASNGGAEDTQYF. V gene TRBV13 combines with J gene TRBJ2-3, with TRBD2 identical over 8 bases. Per germline, CDR1 PRHDT and CDR2 FYEKMQ (reference sequence). The CDR3 has 13 residues. V trimming: 7 bases; J trimming: 5 bases; junction bases outside the gene matches: 5.

The chain combines TRBV12-3 or TRBV12-4 with TRBJ2-1; possible D gene TRBD1, 5 bases. This CDR3 region has 13 residues. V was trimmed by 3 bases and J by 7 bases, leaving 10 bases between them. The DNA for the CDR3 is TGTGCCAGCAGTTTTTTCAGGGCGAATGAGCAGTTCTTC. Its translation: CASSFFRANEQFF.

The rearrangement uses TRBV3-1 (or the pseudogene TRBV3-2) and TRBJ1-1; the D gene is possibly TRBD1 (5 bases). CDR3 length: 14 residues. Looked up from germline, CDR1 is LGHDT and CDR2 is YNNKEL (reference sequence). The V end was cut by 0 bases, the J end by 7 bases, with 12 bases between. The CDR3 DNA is TGTGCCAGCAGCCAAGATCTGAACAGGCTTGAAGCTTTCTTT. This gives the protein CASSQDLNRLEAFF.

The V gene is TRBV5-1, the J gene TRBJ2-2, with TRBD2 as a possible D gene (6 bases). V lost 6 bases, J lost 0 bases, and 12 bases lay in between. CDR3 length: 15 amino acids. CDR1 is SGHRS, CDR2 YFSETQ, per germline. The CDR3 protein is CASTRGEANTGELFF. In nucleotides, the CDR3 is TGCGCCAGCACCCGAGGGGAGGCGAACACCGGGGAGCTGTTTTTT. Full variable domain (rest looked up from reference TRBV5-1 and TRBJ2-2): KAGVTQTPRYLIKTRGQQVTLSCSPISGHRSVSWYQQTPGQGLQFLFEYFSETQRNKGNFPGRFSGRQFSNSRSEMNVSTLELGDSALYLCASTRGEANTGELFFGEGSRLTVL.

The chain joins TRBV5-6 to TRBJ2-5; D might be TRBD1 (6 bases). V was clipped by 4 bases and J by 8 bases, with 15 bases between them. CDR3 length: 13 amino acids. The germline V gene encodes CDR1 SGHDT and CDR2 YYEEEE. CDR3 bases: TGTGCCAGCAGCGTGGACAGCACAGGAACCCAGTACTTC. It translates to CASSVDSTGTQYF.

The rearrangement joins TRBV19 to TRBJ2-7; D possibly corresponds to TRBD1 (6 bases). With 1 base removed from V and 6 bases from J, the gap between germline ends came to 16 bases. Germline CDR1 and CDR2: LNHDA and SQIVND (reference sequence). The CDR3 covers 15 residues. The CDR3 DNA reads as TGTGCCAGTAGTATAGTAGGCCAGGGGCTGAGCGAGCAGTACTTC. This gives the protein CASSIVGQGLSEQYF.

This clone was counted once. V gene TRBV9 combines with J gene TRBJ2-1; a possible D gene is TRBD1 (5 bases). Trimming took off 4 bases at V and 5 bases at J, with 19 bases between the two ends. The CDR3 loop spans 16 amino acids. The germline gives CDR1 SGDLS, CDR2 YYNGEE. DNA for the CDR3: TGTGCCAGCAGCCCAGCCAGGGCTGGGGATAACAATGAGCAGTTCTTC. Its translation is CASSPARAGDNNEQFF.

The chain couples TRBV2 to TRBJ1-5; the D gene is possibly TRBD1 (5 bases). Between the trimmed V and J ends, which lost 3 bases and 5 bases, there was a span of 11 bases. This CDR3 region has 14 residues. Germline CDR1 reads SNHLY; CDR2 reads FYNNEI. The CDR3 protein is CASSDIGGDQPQHF. CDR3 sequence (DNA): TGTGCCAGCAGTGATATCGGGGGGGATCAGCCCCAGCATTTT.

The gene calls are TRBV7-9 and TRBJ2-2; TRBD1 is a possible D gene (6 bases). Trimming shortened V by 0 bases and J by 6 bases, and 11 bases separated the two germline ends. Looked up from germline, CDR1 is SEHNR and CDR2 is FQNEAQ (reference sequence). The CDR3 is 15 residues long. The CDR3 spells CASSLATPGAGELFF. The CDR3 DNA reads TGTGCCAGCAGCTTAGCGACTCCAGGGGCCGGGGAGCTGTTTTTT.

A single count supports this clone. The V call is TRBV24-1, the J call TRBJ2-5; tentative D call: TRBD1 (6 bases). Germline V lookup: CDR1 KGHDR, CDR2 SFDVKD. This CDR3 spans 15 amino acids. The V end was cut by 3 bases, the J end by 0 bases, with 10 bases between. The CDR3 loop reads CATSDVRDNQETQYF. Written as DNA, the CDR3 is TGTGCCACCAGTGATGTCCGGGACAACCAAGAGACCCAGTACTTC.

This rearrangement joins TRBV7-9 to TRBJ2-3, with D unresolved. Trimming pared 5 bases from V and 1 base from J, leaving 10 bases between. The CDR3 covers 14 residues. Germline CDR1 SEHNR, CDR2 FQNEAQ (reference sequence). The CDR3 protein is CASSRAKRTDTQYF. The CDR3, as DNA: TGTGCCAGCAGCCGAGCAAAACGCACAGATACGCAGTATTTT.

This clone was seen a single time. The CDR3 nucleotides read TGTGCCAGCTCACCGGGACAGGGTTTACGCAGCACAGATACGCAGTATTTT. Protein product: CASSPGQGLRSTDTQYF. The chain couples TRBV18 to TRBJ2-3; TRBD1 aligns across 9 bases. V lost 3 bases to trimming and J lost 0 bases; unmatched junction nucleotides: 7. This CDR3 comprises 17 residues. From germline, CDR1 is KGHSH and CDR2 LQKENI.

The chain has TRBV4-1 and TRBJ2-1; maybe TRBD1 (5 bases). Germline V CDR1 and CDR2: MGHRA, YSYEKL. The length of the CDR3 is 17 residues. The V and J ends lost 3 bases and 8 bases respectively, with 23 bases between them. CDR3 amino acids: CASSQALTGWFRYEQFF. The CDR3 coding sequence is TGCGCCAGCAGCCAGGCCCTAACAGGTTGGTTTAGATATGAGCAGTTCTTC.

This clone was detected only a few times. This rearrangement joins TRBV6-5 to TRBJ1-5; 9 bases align to TRBD1. The CDR3 runs to 15 residues. Germline loops: CDR1 MNHEY, CDR2 SVGAGI. Trimming removed 6 bases from V and 7 bases from J; junction bases left unmatched: 10. This chain's CDR3 is CASSAQGAAIQPQHF. The CDR3 region has the DNA TGTGCCAGCAGCGCACAGGGGGCGGCCATCCAGCCCCAGCATTTT.

V and J are TRBV14 and TRBJ1-1, with TRBD1 matching over 7 bases. The CDR3 is 15 residues long. V was pared by 5 bases and J by 3 bases, with 9 bases of the junction left unmatched. Germline V CDR1 and CDR2: SGHDN, FVKESK. The CDR3: CASSYSIGTDTEAFF. CDR3 bases: TGTGCCAGCAGCTATTCCATTGGGACAGACACTGAAGCTTTCTTT.